The 31 T cell receptor beta chains reported below all come from one sample, sequenced in a study of shared clonotypes between healthy human individuals. Profiled with immunoSEQ multiplex PCR; TCRdb holds only in-frame clones, not every one. The sample lists approximately 500,000 clones, almost 97% occurring once. Material: naive CD4+ T cells sorted from blood. Subset here: CD45RA+ positively selected. The origin of the receptors is a woman aged 25 to 45 in good health.

The genes are TRBV19 and TRBJ2-1, with 13 bases that match TRBD2. This CDR3 contains 17 residues. The germline CDR1 and CDR2 sequences are LNHDA and SQIVND (reference sequence). V lost 3 bases, J lost 6 bases, and 8 bases stayed unmatched. CDR3 sequence: CASSIGRGLAGPNEQFF. The DNA for the CDR3 is TGTGCCAGTAGTATTGGTCGGGGACTAGCGGGACCCAATGAGCAGTTCTTC.

V and J are TRBV29-1 and TRBJ2-7, with 9 bases that match TRBD2. This CDR3 contains 13 residues. J was trimmed by 5 bases and V by 5 bases; bases with no gene match: 7. Germline V lookup: CDR1 SQVTM, CDR2 ANQGSEA. This CDR3 reads CSVSKREADEQYF. The CDR3 DNA reads TGCAGCGTTTCAAAGCGGGAGGCCGACGAGCAGTACTTC.

Concerning this clone: Within the sample, other DNA sequences also encode this same CDR3. The V gene is TRBV6-5, the J gene TRBJ1-5; D is undetermined. In germline, CDR1 is MNHEY, CDR2 SVGAGI. This CDR3 region has 15 residues. Deletions cut 0 bases from V and 1 base from J, with 7 bases between. CDR3 nucleotides: TGTGCCAGCAGTTACTCGAGAGGGAGCAATCAGCCCCAGCATTTT. It is translated as CASSYSRGSNQPQHF.

The gene calls are TRBV6-5 and TRBJ2-3; no reliable D call. From germline, CDR1 is MNHEY and CDR2 SVGAGI. V was cut by 4 bases and J by 4 bases, with 15 bases left in between. The CDR3 runs 15 residues. This chain's CDR3 is CASSSTGPVSDTQYF. CDR3 nucleotide sequence: TGTGCCAGCAGTTCCACCGGGCCAGTCTCAGATACGCAGTATTTT.

The chain employs TRBV9 and TRBJ2-6; 8 nucleotides line up with TRBD2. V shed 4 bases, J shed 4 bases, and the junction held 4 bases outside the gene matches. Germline CDR1 reads SGDLS; CDR2 reads YYNGEE. The CDR3 consists of 15 residues. The DNA for the CDR3 is TGTGCCAGCAGCCGCGGGGGGTCCGGGGCCAACGTCCTGACTTTC. Translated, it gives CASSRGGSGANVLTF.

This chain links TRBV7-8 with TRBJ2-1; D is undetermined. This CDR3 is built from 12 residues. Deletions cut 4 bases from V and 4 bases from J, with 5 bases between. The germline gives CDR1 SGHVS, CDR2 FQNEAQ. This chain's CDR3 is CASSSKYNEQFF. The CDR3 coding sequence is TGTGCCAGCAGCTCCAAATACAATGAGCAGTTCTTC.

CDR3 sequence: CASGAGASSYNEQFF. CDR3 coding DNA: TGTGCCAGCGGAGCGGGGGCTAGCTCCTACAATGAGCAGTTCTTC. The chain couples TRBV2 to TRBJ2-1; TRBD2 aligns across 8 bases. V lost 8 bases and J lost 0; bases outside the gene matches: 6. The CDR3 loop spans 15 amino acids. Germline V CDR1 and CDR2: SNHLY, FYNNEI.

The genes are TRBV5-1 and TRBJ2-1; TRBD2 aligns across 11 bases. There are 15 residues in the CDR3. The junction had 7 bases not matched to a gene; V was cut back by 2 bases and J by 9 bases. CDR1 is SGHRS and CDR2 is YFSETQ in the germline V gene. The CDR3 here is CASSLIAGGPGEQFF. The DNA of the CDR3 is TGCGCCAGCAGCTTAATAGCGGGAGGGCCGGGTGAGCAGTTCTTC.

The V call is TRBV2, the J call TRBJ1-6; D unresolved. The V gene's germline CDR1 is SNHLY and CDR2 FYNNEI. The V gene lost 3 bases and the J gene lost 5 bases, with 14 bases spanning the gap. The CDR3 covers 16 residues. DNA of the CDR3: TGTGCCAGCAGTGAGAGGCAGAGTAGAGATAATTCACCCCTCCACTTT. Translation gives CASSERQSRDNSPLHF.

The V call is TRBV5-5, the J call TRBJ2-1, with 7 bases matching TRBD2. With V trimmed by 1 base and J by 10 bases, 8 bases remained unmatched. Germline loops: CDR1 SGHKS, CDR2 YYEKEE (reference sequence). The CDR3 sequence is 14 residues long. The CDR3 DNA reads TGTGCCAGCAGCTTGTGGGAGGGATTGACGGAGCAGTTCTTC. Translated, it gives CASSLWEGLTEQFF.

V is TRBV19 and J is TRBJ2-7; D gene ambiguous. CDR1 and CDR2 from the germline V gene are LNHDA and SQIVND (reference sequence). The CDR3 contains 15 residues. The V and J ends lost 5 bases and 5 bases respectively, with 19 bases between them. The CDR3 region is CASSFVLAQSHEQYF. The CDR3 DNA is TGTGCCAGTAGTTTCGTACTGGCCCAGTCCCACGAGCAGTACTTC.

V gene TRBV18 combines with J gene TRBJ2-1, with unresolved D. The length of the CDR3 is 16 residues. Trimming cost V 3 bases and J 0 bases, with 12 bases left between them. Germline values: CDR1 KGHSH, CDR2 LQKENI. The CDR3 nucleotides read TGTGCCAGCTCACCGATAGGTATCAGCTCCTACAATGAGCAGTTCTTC. This gives the protein CASSPIGISSYNEQFF.

The chain combines TRBV6-5 with TRBJ2-7, with D possibly being TRBD1 (5 bases). Germline assignment: CDR1 MNHEY and CDR2 SVGAGI. Between the trimmed V and J ends, which lost 0 bases and 6 bases, there was a span of 12 bases. The CDR3 runs to 14 residues. In DNA form, the CDR3 reads TGTGCCAGCAGTTACTCGACGGCCCAGGGCGAGCAGTACTTC. Its protein product is CASSYSTAQGEQYF.

This chain links TRBV6-5 with TRBJ2-7, with D hard to call. V gave up 2 bases and J gave up 5 bases, with 16 bases separating them. Germline-derived CDR1 and CDR2 are MNHEY and SVGAGI. This CDR3 comprises 15 residues. CDR3 DNA sequence: TGTGCCAGCAGTTACCCTCGGACCCCACTCGACGAGCAGTACTTC. This gives the protein CASSYPRTPLDEQYF.

The chain carries TRBV30 and TRBJ2-3; D uncertain. The CDR3 length is 12 residues. Germline lookup yields CDR1 GTSNPN and CDR2 SVGIG (reference sequence). V lost 4 bases, J lost 4 bases, and 9 bases lay in between. CDR3 coding DNA: TGTGCCTGGACTGCTGGGGCAGATACGCAGTATTTT. Translated: CAWTAGADTQYF.

The genes are TRBV5-1 and TRBJ2-5, with TRBD2 as a possible D gene (6 bases). The J call is uncertain, as TRBJ2-7 better fits the DNA end. The germline gives CDR1 SGHRS, CDR2 YFSETQ. This CDR3 is 14 amino acids long. The CDR3: CASSAGLPPYEQYF. CDR3 coding DNA: TGCGCCAGCAGCGCGGGACTCCCCCCCTACGAGCAGTACTTC.

CDR3 sequence: CASSSRQGAGEQYF. As DNA, the CDR3 is TGTGCCAGCAGTTCCCGACAGGGGGCAGGAGAGCAGTACTTC. The chain is built from TRBV27 and TRBJ2-5; the match to TRBD1 covers 10 bases. The V and J ends lost 4 bases and 11 bases, in that order; junction bases with no gene match: 10. This CDR3 is built from 14 residues. Germline CDR1 and CDR2: MNHEY and SMNVEV (reference sequence).

The chain joins TRBV28 to TRBJ1-5; D gene unclear. V lost 9 bases, J lost 2 bases, and 23 bases lay in between. The CDR3 is 17 amino acids. Germline CDR1 is MDHEN and CDR2 is SYDVKM. The CDR3 protein is CASRSPGRQLGNQPQHF. The CDR3 coding sequence is TGTGCCAGTCGATCCCCCGGGAGGCAGTTGGGCAATCAGCCCCAGCATTTT.

Of note for this clone: The same CDR3 arises from other DNA sequences in this sample as well. The rearrangement links TRBV9 to TRBJ2-7, with TRBD2 identical over 11 bases. The CDR3 extends over 15 amino acids. The J segment lost 3 bases and the V segment lost 3 bases, leaving 5 bases of the junction unmatched. Looked up from germline, CDR1 is SGDLS and CDR2 is YYNGEE. CDR3: CASSGGLADLYEQYF. Written as DNA, the CDR3 is TGTGCCAGCAGCGGGGGACTAGCGGACCTCTACGAGCAGTACTTC.

The genes are TRBV7-9 and TRBJ2-5; possibly TRBD1 for D (5 bases). The DNA end is a closer match to TRBJ2-7, so the J assignment may be wrong. The CDR3 is made up of 12 amino acids. Germline CDR1 and CDR2: SEHNR and FQNEAQ (reference sequence). The CDR3 region has the DNA TGTGCCAGCAGCTCTCAGGGCCTCGAGCAGTACTTC. It is translated as CASSSQGLEQYF.

The rearrangement links TRBV9 to TRBJ1-4; 7 bases are shared with TRBD1. Per the germline V gene, CDR1 is SGDLS and CDR2 is YYNGEE. Trimming removed 0 bases from V and 4 bases from J; junction bases left unmatched: 6. The length of the CDR3 is 16 residues. As DNA, the CDR3 is TGTGCCAGCAGCGTAGAAGACCGGGACAGTAATGAAAAACTGTTTTTT. Translation gives CASSVEDRDSNEKLFF.

The chain couples TRBV6-1 to TRBJ2-7; 7 nucleotides agree with TRBD1. Unmatched junction bases numbered 5, after V lost 5 bases and J lost 1 base. The CDR3 is made up of 14 amino acids. Germline V lookup: CDR1 MNHNS, CDR2 SASEGT. CDR3 coding DNA: TGTGCCAGCAGTACTCCGGGACAGTCCTACGAGCAGTACTTC. The encoded protein is CASSTPGQSYEQYF.

The chain combines TRBV15 with TRBJ2-7, with 13 bases identical to TRBD2. Germline V gives CDR1 LNHNV, CDR2 YYDKDF (reference sequence). Trimming took 3 bases from V and 7 from J; bases not matched to a gene: 12. The CDR3 is 17 amino acids. The CDR3 sequence is CATSRARLAGGGREQYF. The CDR3 nucleotides are TGTGCCACCAGCAGGGCCAGACTAGCGGGGGGAGGGCGTGAGCAGTACTTC.

The CDR3 region has the DNA TGTGCCAGCAGTTGGGCTAGCGGGCCGCTGGGAGATACGCAGTATTTT. This sequence encodes CASSWASGPLGDTQYF. This chain joins TRBV28 and TRBJ2-3; 8 bases align to TRBD2. The CDR3 length is 16 residues. With V trimmed by 4 bases and J by 5 bases, 11 bases remained unmatched. Germline CDR1 and CDR2: MDHEN and SYDVKM.

As to this clone: Other nucleotide sequences in the sample specify the same CDR3. The CDR3 reads CASSIDRRYEQYF. The CDR3, as DNA: TGTGCCAGTAGTATAGATCGGCGATACGAGCAGTACTTC. This chain uses TRBV19 with TRBJ2-7; D uncertain. Trimming shortened V by 0 bases and J by 4 bases, and 7 bases separated the two germline ends. Germline V gives CDR1 LNHDA, CDR2 SQIVND (reference sequence). The CDR3 extends over 13 amino acids.

J is TRBJ1-2 and V is TRBV10-3, with 9 bases matching TRBD1. The V gene end was trimmed by 6 bases and the J gene end by 2 bases; junction bases not matched to a gene: 4. Germline values: CDR1 ENHRY, CDR2 SYGVKD. The CDR3 length is 14 residues. The CDR3 nucleotides are TGTGCCATCAGCCACGGACAGGGGAACTATGGCTACACCTTC. It specifies CAISHGQGNYGYTF.

This chain connects TRBV28 to TRBJ2-7; TRBD1 matches 9 bases. The CDR3 extends over 14 amino acids. CDR1 is MDHEN, CDR2 SYDVKM, per germline. V was clipped by 5 bases and J by 7 bases; unmatched bases: 9. The CDR3 sequence: CASSDGQGWTEQYF. CDR3 DNA: TGTGCCAGCAGTGACGGACAGGGGTGGACGGAGCAGTACTTC. Together with reference TRBV28 and TRBJ2-7, the CDR3 gives the full variable domain: DVKVTQSSRYLVKRTGEKVFLECVQDMDHENMFWYRQDPGLGLRLIYFSYDVKMKEKGDIPEGYSVSREKKERFSLILESASTNQTSMYLCASSDGQGWTEQYFGPGTRLTVT.

This clone was detected once. The V gene is TRBV7-3, the J gene TRBJ2-2, with D possibly being TRBD1 (6 bases). From germline, CDR1 is SGHTA and CDR2 FQGTGA. The V gene lost 4 bases and the J gene lost 1 base, with 10 bases spanning the gap. The CDR3 runs 15 residues. The DNA for the CDR3 is TGTGCCAGCAGCTCCACGGGACAGAACACCGGGGAGCTGTTTTTT. Protein sequence: CASSSTGQNTGELFF.

The V and J genes are TRBV18 and TRBJ1-1; the D gene is possibly TRBD1 (5 bases). V lost 3 bases to trimming and J lost 10 bases, with 15 bases between them. Germline V CDR1 and CDR2: KGHSH, LQKENI. The CDR3 sequence is 13 residues long. The CDR3 nucleotides read TGTGCCAGCTCACCGATTGCGGGGGAGGGAGCTTTCTTT. Encoded protein: CASSPIAGEGAFF.

The chain has TRBV11-1 and TRBJ2-1; D not resolved. This CDR3 is 15 amino acids long. The germline V and J ends were trimmed by 3 bases and 4 bases, with 13 bases remaining between them. The germline V gene encodes CDR1 SGHAT and CDR2 FQDESV (reference sequence). The CDR3 sequence: CASSFRGVVYNEQFF. The CDR3 nucleotides are TGTGCCAGCAGCTTTCGTGGGGTAGTGTACAATGAGCAGTTCTTC.

The rearrangement uses TRBV28 and TRBJ2-7; maybe TRBD1 (6 bases). The CDR3 length is 15 residues. The V end lost 1 base, the J end lost 2 bases, and 12 bases lay between the germline ends. The germline CDR1 and CDR2 sequences are MDHEN and SYDVKM. In DNA, the CDR3 is TGTGCCAGCAGTTTATCCGACAGGCCAGCCTACGAGCAGTACTTC. Its translation: CASSLSDRPAYEQYF. Full variable domain (outside the CDR3, taken from reference TRBV28 and TRBJ2-7): DVKVTQSSRYLVKRTGEKVFLECVQDMDHENMFWYRQDPGLGLRLIYFSYDVKMKEKGDIPEGYSVSREKKERFSLILESASTNQTSMYLCASSLSDRPAYEQYFGPGTRLTVT.